These T cell receptor beta chains were read from a single sample in a study of blood T cell repertoires in COVID-19. The protocol was immunoSEQ multiplex PCR, while the TCRdb copy is restricted to in-frame clones and leaves out a portion. The profile shows a few hundred thousand clones, 88% of them singletons. What was sequenced was peripheral blood. Receptor source: a man in his fifties or sixties who had recovered from COVID-19. Both conserved end residues are part of each CDR3.

V gene	J gene	CDR3 protein
TRBV7-9	TRBJ1-5	CASSPRGRGHQPQHF
TRBV6-1	TRBJ1-3	CASSESRLLNTIYF
TRBV29-1	TRBJ2-7	CSVVAAGAYEQYF
TRBV9	TRBJ2-7	CASSVATGGEQYF
TRBV7-8	TRBJ1-2	CASSLIVGARGYTF
TRBV20-1	TRBJ1-5	CSARDGDRLYF
TRBV9	TRBJ1-4	CASSVGRTGGDEKLFF
TRBV11-3	TRBJ2-5	CASSLDLTGVETQYF
TRBV29-1	TRBJ2-7	CSVGPRGSYEQYF
TRBV6-5	TRBJ1-2	CASRRQGLAYGYTF
TRBV5-1	TRBJ2-1	CASSDFGEQFF
TRBV19	TRBJ2-1	CASSNLAGYNEQFF
TRBV4-2	TRBJ1-4	CASSQDGVLGEKLFF
TRBV10-3	TRBJ2-2	CAISDWDRGQGGELFF
TRBV19	TRBJ2-5	CASSRGLQETQYF
TRBV11-2	TRBJ1-4	CASSTAMDEKLFF
TRBV30	TRBJ2-1	CAWTGTSAYNEQFF
TRBV18	TRBJ2-1	CASSPIEGSRGNEQFF
TRBV18	TRBJ2-7	CASSPPGPYEQYF
TRBV5-3	TRBJ1-5	CARSPGQGSDQPQHF